This TCR beta chain came from a study of Ad26.COV2.S vaccination and SARS-CoV-2 variants. Treatment specified: about 20 received Ad26.COV2.S at low or high dose, single or two shots; roughly 5 received placebo; per-sample allocation not given. The samples were gathered on day 63 after the first injection of vaccine or placebo. The assay was immunoSEQ multiplex PCR, and TCRdb's table has in-frame clones only and misses some. Of roughly 700,000 clones listed, 80% to 90% are singletons. CDR3 length equals 13 residues. The germline V and J ends were trimmed by 4 bases and 4 bases, with 11 bases remaining between them. Germline values: CDR1 SGHNT, CDR2 YYREEE (reference sequence).

This sequence was found in a person between 18 and 65 years old who received the Ad26.COV2.S COVID-19 vaccine or a placebo. The gene calls are TRBV5-4 and TRBJ2-5, with D perhaps being TRBD1 or TRBD2 (5 bases each). The source material was peripheral blood, sampled in a trial of Ad26.COV2.S vaccine versus placebo. CDR3 DNA: TGTGCCAGCAGCCCCCTTGGGGGAGAGACCCAGTACTTC. Residues: CASSPLGGETQYF.